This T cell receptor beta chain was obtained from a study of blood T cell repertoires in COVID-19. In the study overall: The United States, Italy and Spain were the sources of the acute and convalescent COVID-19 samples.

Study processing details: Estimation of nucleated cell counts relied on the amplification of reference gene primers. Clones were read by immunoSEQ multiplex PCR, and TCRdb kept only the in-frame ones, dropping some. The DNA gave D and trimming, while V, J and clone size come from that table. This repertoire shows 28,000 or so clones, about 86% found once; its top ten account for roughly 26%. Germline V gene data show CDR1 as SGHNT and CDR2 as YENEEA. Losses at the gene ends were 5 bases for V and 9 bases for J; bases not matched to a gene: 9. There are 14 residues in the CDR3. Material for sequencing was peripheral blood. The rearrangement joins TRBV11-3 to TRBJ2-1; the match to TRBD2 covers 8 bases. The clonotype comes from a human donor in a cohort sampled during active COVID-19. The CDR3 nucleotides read TGTGCCAGCAGCCCCCGGGAGGGGTTAGGTGAGCAGTTCTTC. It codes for CASSPREGLGEQFF.